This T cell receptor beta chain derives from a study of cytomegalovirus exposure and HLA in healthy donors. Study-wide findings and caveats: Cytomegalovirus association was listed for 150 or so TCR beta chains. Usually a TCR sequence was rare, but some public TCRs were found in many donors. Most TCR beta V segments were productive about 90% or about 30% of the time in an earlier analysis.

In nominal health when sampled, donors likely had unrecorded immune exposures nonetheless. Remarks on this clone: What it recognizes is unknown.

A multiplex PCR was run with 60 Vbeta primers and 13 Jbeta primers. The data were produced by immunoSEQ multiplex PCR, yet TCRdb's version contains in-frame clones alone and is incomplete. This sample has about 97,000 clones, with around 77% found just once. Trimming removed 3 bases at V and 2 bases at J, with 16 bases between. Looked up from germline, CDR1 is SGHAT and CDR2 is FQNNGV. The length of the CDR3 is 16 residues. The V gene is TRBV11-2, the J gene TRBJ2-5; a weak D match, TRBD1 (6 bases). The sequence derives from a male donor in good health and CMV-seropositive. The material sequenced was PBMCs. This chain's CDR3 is CASSFRLTGVQETQYF. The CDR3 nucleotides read TGTGCCAGCAGCTTCCGATTGACAGGCGTACAAGAGACCCAGTACTTC. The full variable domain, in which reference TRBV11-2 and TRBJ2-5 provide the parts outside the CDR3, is EAGVAQSPRYKIIEKRQSVAFWCNPISGHATLYWYQQILGQGPKLLIQFQNNGVVDDSQLPKDRFSAERLKGVDSTLKIQPAKLEDSAVYLCASSFRLTGVQETQYFGPGTRLLVL.